Listed below are T cell receptor beta chains from one sample, sequenced in a study of beta chain features in type 1 diabetes. Repertoires were generated with immunoSEQ multiplex PCR, while TCRdb's copy carries only in-frame clones and drops some. Among more than 550,000 clones listed, 11% to 15% were seen once. Sample: naive CD4+ T cells from blood. Receptors originate from a man aged 18 to 29 with type 1 diabetes. CDR3s include the opening cysteine and the closing phenylalanine or tryptophan. Each record gives: D gene, CDR3 length, V gene, clone size, J gene, CDR3 DNA, CDR3 protein. A D gene is named only where the DNA matches it firmly. Clone size is not always given. Where it is, it says once, few, many or a class for expanded clones.

.	12	TRBV25-1	few	TRBJ2-5	TGTGCCAGCTACAGGGTTCGGGAGACCCAGTACTTC	CASYRVRETQYF
.	13	TRBV5-1	few	TRBJ2-3	TGCGCCAGCAGCCAAGCGAGCACAGATACGCAGTATTTT	CASSQASTDTQYF
TRBD1	16	TRBV28	few	TRBJ1-5	TGTGCCAGCAGCCCCCCGCCGGGACAGGGAGGTCAGCCCCAGCATTTT	CASSPPPGQGGQPQHF
.	14	TRBV28	.	TRBJ1-4	TGTGCCAGCAGTTTTCCCCCCGTCGGGGAAAAACTGTTTTTT	CASSFPPVGEKLFF
TRBD2	14	TRBV5-1	few	TRBJ2-1	TGCGCCAGCAGCCCGGGACTAGCGGGAGATGAGCAGTTCTTC	CASSPGLAGDEQFF
TRBD1	13	TRBV30	few	TRBJ1-2	TGTGCCTGGAGCCAGATAGGGACAGGGAGCTACACCTTC	CAWSQIGTGSYTF
.	14	TRBV7-2	few	TRBJ1-5	TGTGCCAGCAGCTCGGACTGGGGAGGTCAGCCCCAGCATTTT	CASSSDWGGQPQHF
.	12	TRBV5-8	few	TRBJ2-5	TGTGCCAGCGGCAGGGTGCGAGAGACCCAGTACTTC	CASGRVRETQYF
.	14	TRBV15	few	TRBJ1-4	TGTGCCACCAGCAGAAAGACAGTGACCGAAAAACTGTTTTTT	CATSRKTVTEKLFF
.	13	TRBV4-3	.	TRBJ1-1	TGCGCCAGCAGCCGGAGGAGGGACACTGAAGCTTTCTTT	CASSRRRDTEAFF
.	15	TRBV5-1	.	TRBJ2-2	TGCGCCAGCAGCTTGATAGGGGCGAACACCGGGGAGCTGTTTTTT	CASSLIGANTGELFF
.	15	TRBV5-8	.	TRBJ2-7	TGTGCCAGCCCCCCAGCGCCTAGATCGGCCTACGAGCAGTACTTC	CASPPAPRSAYEQYF
TRBD1	14	TRBV7-3	.	TRBJ2-1	TGTGCCAGCAGCTTCGGGACAGGGGGCATTGAGCAGTTCTTC	CASSFGTGGIEQFF
TRBD1	15	TRBV10-3	.	TRBJ2-7	TGTGCCATCAGTGAGGGGACAGGGGACTACTATGAGCAGTACTTC	CAISEGTGDYYEQYF
TRBD2	16	TRBV5-1	few	TRBJ2-5	TGCGCCAGCAGCGTCGGGACTAGCGGGAGGTTCGAGACCCAGTACTTC	CASSVGTSGRFETQYF
.	13	TRBV4-2	.	TRBJ1-2	TGTGCCAGCAGGCCGAGGGAGGACTATGGCTACACCTTC	CASRPREDYGYTF
.	15	TRBV21-1	few	TRBJ1-1	TGTGCCAGCAGACCCGGGGGGAGGGTGAACACTGAAGCTTTCTTT	CASRPGGRVNTEAFF
.	14	TRBV13	.	TRBJ1-2	TGTGCCAGCAGCCCGGGGCGGCAGGACTATGGCTACACCTTC	CASSPGRQDYGYTF
TRBD2	16	TRBV5-4	few	TRBJ2-3	TGTGCCAGCAGCTTCCTACTAGCGGAGAGCACAGATACGCAGTATTTT	CASSFLLAESTDTQYF
.	16	TRBV7-9	few	TRBJ2-1	TGTGCCAGCAGCCCCGGTCCTTGGCTAGGTAGGAATGAGCAGTTCTTC	CASSPGPWLGRNEQFF
.	15	TRBV6-1	few	TRBJ1-5	TGTGCCAGCAGTGAAGTAAAGGGGGGCGGTCAGCCCCAGCATTTT	CASSEVKGGGQPQHF
.	17	TRBV4-1	few	TRBJ2-7	TGCGCCAGCAGCCAAGGTAGGGCGAGGACTACGGAAGGCGAGCAGTACTTC	CASSQGRARTTEGEQYF